The 13 T cell receptor beta chains below come from one sample, sequenced in a study of tissue T cells after allogeneic stem cell transplantation (dated by TCRdb to between 2022 and 2023). Libraries were prepared through the immunoSEQ multiplex PCR assay. Here the immuneACCESS table is served through TCRdb, limited to in-frame sequences with V and J called. Missing clones are a known gap in these copies; in checked studies unresolved V genes cover under half, and the rest lacks a known reason. A total of more than 45,000 clones appear in this sample, about three quarters of them only once. Approximately 0.5% of the sample belongs to the ten largest clones. Sequencing was performed on sorted cells pooled from one or two spleens. The origin of the receptors is a pool of C57BL/6 mice in good health.

Note on this clone: The listed genes are named as in mouse. The read gets to within 1 residue of the CDR3 end, and the germline J gene fills in the rest. J is TRBJ2-7 and V is TRBV20; D gene unclear. Germline CDR1 is GFQATS and CDR2 is STVNSAI. The germline V and J ends were trimmed by 3 bases and 0 bases, with 9 bases remaining between them. The CDR3 is 13 residues long. CDR3 DNA (partial): TGTGGTGCTAGCCCCAGAAGCTCCTATGAACAGTAC. This sequence encodes CGASPRSSYEQY. The entire CDR3 reads CGASPRSSYEQYF.

Comment on this clone: Gene names are mouse gene names. The CDR3 end is not reached by the read, which stops 1 residue before it; the germline J gene fills it in. The chain is built from TRBV19 and TRBJ2-7; unclear D gene. Per germline, CDR1 FNHDT and CDR2 SITEND (reference sequence). CDR3 length: 13 amino acids. The V and J ends lost 0 bases and 4 bases respectively, with 8 bases between them. This chain's CDR3 is CASSIEQKYEQYF. CDR3 bases read: TGTGCCAGCAGTATAGAACAGAAATATGAACAGTAC.

As to this clone: Gene names denote mouse genes. The observed sequence ends 1 residue before the CDR3 terminus, with the missing tail filled in from the germline J gene. V is TRBV13-3 and J is TRBJ1-1; D unclear. Germline loops: CDR1 NNHDY, CDR2 SYVADS. The germline V and J ends were trimmed by 5 bases and 1 base, with 6 bases remaining between them. The CDR3 extends over 12 amino acids. This chain's CDR3 is CASSRRNTEVFF. Incomplete CDR3 DNA: TGTGCCAGCAGCCGCAGAAACACAGAAGTCTTC.

A word on this clone: Each gene name is a mouse one. The sequence runs out 1 residue before the end of the CDR3; the remainder is reconstructed from the germline J gene. This same CDR3 is encoded by further DNA sequences in the sample. The rearrangement links TRBV2 to TRBJ1-4, with D uncertain. V was clipped by 0 bases and J by 4 bases, with 9 bases between them. This CDR3 contains 15 residues. CDR1 and CDR2 from the germline V gene are LGHNA and YSYQKL. The chain's CDR3 is CASSQEGHLNERLFF. The covered CDR3 bases are TGTGCCAGCAGCCAAGAGGGCCATCTCAACGAAAGATTATTT.

As for this clone: The gene symbols are mouse symbols. The read terminates 1 residue ahead of where the CDR3 ends, so the germline J gene completes it. J is TRBJ1-5 and V is TRBV2; D ambiguous. V was trimmed by 1 base and J by 3 bases, leaving 7 bases between them. The CDR3 length is 14 residues. CDR1 is LGHNA, CDR2 YSYQKL, per germline. The CDR3: CASSQVTVNQAPLF. The covered CDR3 bases are TGTGCCAGCAGCCAAGTCACAGTCAACCAGGCTCCGCTT.

This clone was detected once. Gene names are mouse gene names. The read is 1 residue too short to cover the CDR3 end, so that end is filled in from the germline J gene. The chain carries TRBV1 and TRBJ2-1; 12 bases line up with TRBD2. The CDR3 sequence is 16 residues long. With 1 base clipped from V and 7 bases from J, the junction kept 5 bases outside the gene matches. Germline CDR1 NSQYPW, CDR2 LRSPGD (reference sequence). CDR3 in amino acids: CTCSAARDWGEAEQFF. CDR3 bases read: TGCACCTGCAGTGCAGCTCGGGACTGGGGGGAGGCTGAGCAGTTC.

With regard to this clone: Any gene name here is a mouse gene name. CDR3 region: CASGPGQGARGNTLYF. The CDR3 DNA, read in part, is TGTGCCAGCGGACCGGGACAGGGGGCGAGGGGAAATACGCTCTAT. The chain is built from TRBV13-2 and TRBJ1-3; TRBD1 aligns across 12 bases. The sequenced fragment ends 1 residue before the CDR3 boundary, so the rest is inferred from the germline J gene. Germline-derived CDR1 and CDR2 are NNHNN and SYGAGS (reference sequence). The CDR3 runs 16 residues. Unmatched junction bases numbered 7, after V lost 5 bases and J lost 4 bases.

Concerning this clone: The genes are named according to mouse. The CDR3 reads CASGESLGDSQYF. Incomplete CDR3 DNA: TGTGCCAGCGGTGAATCACTGGGGGACTCCCAGTAC. V gene TRBV13-2 combines with J gene TRBJ2-5, with TRBD2 matching 8 bases. The read gets to within 1 residue of the CDR3 end, and the germline J gene fills in the rest. Germline trimming cut 2 bases from V and 10 bases from J; bases unmatched to any gene: 6. Germline loops: CDR1 NNHNN, CDR2 SYGAGS (reference sequence). CDR3 length: 13 residues.

A note on this clone: Mouse gene names and germline throughout. The read finishes 1 residue shy of the CDR3 end, and the germline J gene is used to complete it. The V and J genes are TRBV26 and TRBJ1-4; no reliable D call. The length of the CDR3 is 14 residues. Germline V gene lookup returns CDR1 KGHPV and CDR2 FQNQEV (reference sequence). V lost 4 bases and J lost 1, with 7 bases in between. Here the CDR3 reads CASSPTYSNERLFF. The part of the CDR3 DNA that was read is TGTGCCAGCAGTCCGACATATTCCAACGAAAGATTATTT.

A word on this clone: Gene names denote mouse genes. CDR3 DNA, as far as it was read: TGTGCCAGCACGCCAGGGCCCTATGCTGAGCAGTTC. It specifies CASTPGPYAEQF. The full CDR3 reads CASTPGPYAEQFF. V is TRBV13-3 and J is TRBJ2-1; D might be TRBD1 (5 bases). The sequence runs out 1 residue before the end of the CDR3; the remainder is reconstructed from the germline J gene. The V gene's germline CDR1 is NNHDY and CDR2 SYVADS. The CDR3 extends over 13 amino acids. The V gene lost 6 bases and the J gene lost 3 bases, with 10 bases spanning the gap.

This clone showed up just a few times. Germline and genes: mouse. Read coverage stops 1 residue before the CDR3 terminus; the germline J gene supplies the remainder. The rearrangement joins TRBV20 to TRBJ1-3; TRBD1 might be the D (5 bases). Trimming pared 6 bases from V and 0 bases from J, leaving 12 bases between. This CDR3 comprises 14 residues. Germline V gene sequence: CDR1 GFQATS, CDR2 STVNSAI. The sequenced part of the CDR3 DNA is TGTGGTGCCCGGGACGGATTTTCTGGAAATACGCTCTAT. This gives the protein CGARDGFSGNTLY. The entire CDR3 reads CGARDGFSGNTLYF.

About this clone: Germline and genes here are mouse. The sequence runs out 1 residue before the end of the CDR3; the remainder is reconstructed from the germline J gene. V and J are TRBV31 and TRBJ2-5, with D uncertain. The CDR3 is 12 amino acids. Germline V gives CDR1 GKSSPN, CDR2 SITVG. Deletions cut 2 bases from V and 0 bases from J, with 3 bases between. The part of the CDR3 DNA that was read is TGTGCCTGGAGTTACAACCAAGACACCCAGTAC. Translation gives CAWSYNQDTQY. The complete CDR3 sequence is CAWSYNQDTQYF.

Worth noting for this clone: Here the gene names and germline are mouse. The sequence runs out 1 residue before the end of the CDR3; the remainder is reconstructed from the germline J gene. J is TRBJ1-5 and V is TRBV3; the D gene is possibly TRBD1 (5 bases). The CDR3 is made up of 14 amino acids. In germline, CDR1 is SNHLY, CDR2 FYNGKV (reference sequence). V was pared by 1 base and J by 1 base, with 5 bases between. The CDR3 here is CASSLEGNNQAPLF. The sequenced part of the CDR3 DNA is TGTGCCAGCAGCTTAGAGGGGAACAACCAGGCTCCGCTT. Looking up the rest from reference TRBV3 and TRBJ1-5 gives the full variable domain: GPKVLQIPSHQIIDMGQMVTLNCDPVSNHLYFYWYKQILGQQMEFLVNFYNGKVMEKSKLFKDQFSVERPDGSYFTLKIQPTALEDSAVYFCASSLEGNNQAPLFGEGTRLSVL.